Below, 20 T cell receptor beta chains from the same sample are listed, as sequenced in a study of blood T cell repertoires in COVID-19. Here immunoSEQ multiplex PCR was the method, and the copy in TCRdb shows in-frame clones only, minus some. The sample carries approximately 300,000 clones, roughly 86% recorded once. The specimen was PBMCs or T cells enriched from blood (not recorded which). The receptors shown here come from a young woman who had recovered from COVID-19.

This clone was picked up one time. The chain couples TRBV11-2 to TRBJ1-1; the D is unclear. The germline gives CDR1 SGHAT, CDR2 FQNNGV. CDR3 length: 15 residues. With 1 base removed from V and 11 bases from J, the gap between germline ends came to 20 bases. The CDR3 nucleotides are TGTGCCAGCAGCTTAGCGTTCCAAAGACGGGGTGCGGCTTTCTTT. Translation: CASSLAFQRRGAAFF.

The chain has TRBV7-2 and TRBJ2-5; a weak D match, TRBD2 (5 bases). V lost 0 bases to trimming and J lost 0 bases, with 20 bases between them. The germline CDR1 and CDR2 sequences are SGHTA and FQGNSA. The CDR3 is made up of 19 amino acids. CDR3 sequence: CASSLAPSTGREYQETQYF. DNA for the CDR3: TGTGCCAGCAGCTTAGCGCCCTCAACCGGTAGGGAGTACCAAGAGACCCAGTACTTC.

The chain links TRBV20-1 to TRBJ1-2; D remains unclear. The CDR3 covers 10 residues. The germline V gene has CDR1 DFQATT and CDR2 SNEGSKA (reference sequence). V lost 6 bases, J lost 3 bases, and 5 bases lay in between. The CDR3 protein is CSAGDYGYTF. The CDR3 DNA sequence: TGCAGTGCCGGGGACTATGGCTACACCTTC.

The chain joins TRBV7-9 to TRBJ2-5; 8 nucleotides align to TRBD2. This CDR3 has 15 residues. Germline lookup yields CDR1 SEHNR and CDR2 FQNEAQ (reference sequence). V was clipped by 1 base and J by 0 bases; unmatched bases: 1. CDR3 loop: CASSLGLAYQETQYF. The CDR3 nucleotides read TGTGCCAGCAGCTTAGGACTAGCGTACCAAGAGACCCAGTACTTC. The full variable domain, in which reference TRBV7-9 and TRBJ2-5 provide the parts outside the CDR3, is DTGVSQNPRHKITKRGQNVTFRCDPISEHNRLYWYRQTLGQGPEFLTYFQNEAQLEKSRLLSDRFSAERPKGSFSTLEIQRTEQGDSAMYLCASSLGLAYQETQYFGPGTRLLVL.

The V call is TRBV19, the J call TRBJ2-1; 13 bases fit TRBD2. The CDR3 covers 15 residues. With V trimmed by 5 bases and J by 6 bases, 4 bases remained unmatched. Germline values: CDR1 LNHDA, CDR2 SQIVND (reference sequence). CDR3 coding DNA: TGTGCCAGTAGTTTCACTAGCGGGAGGGCCAATGAGCAGTTCTTC. This translates into CASSFTSGRANEQFF.

The J gene is TRBJ2-7, the V gene TRBV2; 9 bases line up with TRBD1. Trimming at V came to 7 bases and at J to 5 bases, leaving 3 bases not matched to a gene. Per the germline V gene, CDR1 is SNHLY and CDR2 is FYNNEI. The CDR3 length is 12 residues. The CDR3 spells CASTWTGDEQYF. The CDR3, as DNA: TGTGCCAGCACCTGGACAGGGGACGAGCAGTACTTC.

The chain is built from TRBV12-5 and TRBJ2-3; D might be TRBD1 (5 bases). V lost 0 bases and J 3 bases, leaving 10 bases between the germline ends. Germline-derived CDR1 and CDR2 are LGHNT and FRNRAP. The CDR3 is 15 amino acids. CDR3 coding DNA: TGTGCTAGTGGTTTGGTACAGGTAGGGACAGATACGCAGTATTTT. This codes for CASGLVQVGTDTQYF.

The J gene is TRBJ2-1, the V gene TRBV13; 9 positions match TRBD1. CDR3 length: 15 amino acids. Per the germline V gene, CDR1 is PRHDT and CDR2 is FYEKMQ (reference sequence). Trimming took 3 bases from V and 6 from J; bases not matched to a gene: 6. The CDR3 is CASSFRDRALNEQFF. The CDR3 DNA follows: TGTGCCAGCAGCTTCCGGGACAGGGCCCTCAATGAGCAGTTCTTC.

This rearrangement joins TRBV28 to TRBJ1-2, with a weak D call TRBD1 (5 bases). The CDR3 sequence is 13 residues long. V was trimmed by 7 bases and J by 4 bases, leaving 13 bases between them. Per the germline V gene, CDR1 is MDHEN and CDR2 is SYDVKM. CDR3 nucleotides: TGTGCCAGCACCCTGAGACAGTTCTATGGCTACACCTTC. Translating gives CASTLRQFYGYTF.

This chain connects TRBV19 to TRBJ2-3; TRBD1 matches at 8 bases. V was clipped by 5 bases and J by 4 bases; unmatched bases: 2. The CDR3 is made up of 13 amino acids. In germline, CDR1 is LNHDA, CDR2 SQIVND (reference sequence). CDR3 amino acids: CASSSGGADTQYF. The CDR3 region has the DNA TGTGCCAGTAGTTCAGGGGGCGCAGATACGCAGTATTTT.

This sequence joins TRBV7-6 and TRBJ2-3; TRBD2 matches 9 bases. The V segment lost 1 base and the J segment 1 base; nucleotides outside the gene matches: 0. The germline V gene encodes CDR1 SGHVS and CDR2 FNYEAQ. CDR3 length: 15 amino acids. The CDR3 DNA follows: TGTGCCAGCAGCTTAGAGCGGGGGGGCACAGATACGCAGTATTTT. It specifies CASSLERGGTDTQYF. Filled out from reference TRBV7-6 and TRBJ2-3, the complete variable domain reads GAGVSQSPRYKVTKRGQDVALRCDPISGHVSLYWYRQALGQGPEFLTYFNYEAQQDKSGLPNDRFSAERPEGSISTLTIQRTEQRDSAMYRCASSLERGGTDTQYFGPGTRLTVL.

The chain combines TRBV3-1 (or the pseudogene TRBV3-2) with TRBJ1-3; D gene ambiguous. Trimming took off 5 bases at V and 0 bases at J, with 5 bases between the two ends. This CDR3 contains 13 residues. Germline CDR1 LGHDT, CDR2 YNNKEL (reference sequence). The CDR3 coding sequence is TGTGCCAGCAGCTTCTACTCTGGAAACACCATATATTTT. Protein sequence: CASSFYSGNTIYF.

The chain uses TRBV28 and TRBJ2-4, with 9 bases aligning to TRBD1. Germline CDR1 and CDR2: MDHEN and SYDVKM. Trimming at V came to 6 bases and at J to 8 bases, leaving 11 bases not matched to a gene. The CDR3 has 15 amino acids. Here the CDR3 reads CASSKPGTGRDIQYF. CDR3 nucleotides: TGTGCCAGCAGCAAACCCGGGACAGGGAGGGACATTCAGTACTTC.

The chain links TRBV11-2 to TRBJ1-1; TRBD1 matches at 7 bases. V lost 5 bases to trimming and J lost 9 bases; unmatched junction nucleotides: 9. This CDR3 contains 13 residues. Germline loops: CDR1 SGHAT, CDR2 FQNNGV. This CDR3 is CASSPLGGGKAFF. DNA of the CDR3: TGTGCCAGCAGCCCACTTGGAGGGGGCAAAGCTTTCTTT.

This clone was counted only a few times. This chain uses TRBV7-2 with TRBJ1-2, with a weak D call TRBD1 (5 bases). This CDR3 is 17 amino acids long. V shed 1 base and J shed 2 bases, with 17 bases lying between them. Germline values: CDR1 SGHTA, CDR2 FQGNSA. The CDR3 bases are TGTGCCAGCAGCTTAGGTCTACTGGCGGGACTCAACTATGGCTACACCTTC. It codes for CASSLGLLAGLNYGYTF.

This clone was observed a handful of times. The rearrangement joins TRBV27 to TRBJ1-3, with D maybe TRBD1 (6 bases). The CDR3 is made up of 14 amino acids. Germline V gene sequence: CDR1 MNHEY, CDR2 SMNVEV (reference sequence). The V end lost 5 bases, the J end lost 0 bases, and 8 bases lay between the germline ends. The CDR3 DNA follows: TGTGCCAGCAGTCCAGGGGACTCTGGAAACACCATATATTTT. Its protein product is CASSPGDSGNTIYF.

The genes are TRBV19 and TRBJ2-7; D possibly corresponds to TRBD2 (5 bases). Between the trimmed V and J ends, which lost 6 bases and 5 bases, there was a span of 17 bases. The CDR3 runs 14 residues. Germline CDR1 and CDR2: LNHDA and SQIVND (reference sequence). The CDR3 bases are TGTGCCAGTAGACGGGGTACCCTCTGGAACGAGCAGTACTTC. Its translation is CASRRGTLWNEQYF.

This clone was picked up a small number of times. The chain is built from TRBV7-9 and TRBJ1-3; TRBD1 agrees at 9 bases. CDR3 length equals 15 residues. Germline V lookup: CDR1 SEHNR, CDR2 FQNEAQ (reference sequence). V was pared by 4 bases and J by 3 bases, with 4 bases of the junction left unmatched. The CDR3 nucleotides read TGTGCCAGCAGCTGGGGACAGGGTAGTGGAAACACCATATATTTT. It specifies CASSWGQGSGNTIYF.

V usage is TRBV9 and J usage is TRBJ1-2, with D tentatively TRBD1 (6 bases). This CDR3 has 12 residues. The germline gives CDR1 SGDLS, CDR2 YYNGEE. Trimming stripped 4 bases from V and 5 bases from J, with 9 bases between. CDR3 sequence: CASSPGQYGYTF. As DNA, the CDR3 is TGTGCCAGCAGCCCTGGACAGTATGGCTACACCTTC. Full variable domain (remainder filled in from reference TRBV9 and TRBJ1-2): DSGVTQTPKHLITATGQRVTLRCSPRSGDLSVYWYQQSLDQGLQFLIQYYNGEERAKGNILERFSAQQFPDLHSELNLSSLELGDSALYFCASSPGQYGYTFGSGTRLTVV.

The genes are TRBV7-9 and TRBJ1-1; maybe TRBD1 (5 bases). V was pared by 1 base and J by 0 bases, with 9 bases between. The length of the CDR3 is 15 residues. The germline V gene encodes CDR1 SEHNR and CDR2 FQNEAQ (reference sequence). This chain's CDR3 is CASSLGGQVNTEAFF. CDR3 DNA: TGTGCCAGCAGCTTAGGTGGACAAGTGAACACTGAAGCTTTCTTT.